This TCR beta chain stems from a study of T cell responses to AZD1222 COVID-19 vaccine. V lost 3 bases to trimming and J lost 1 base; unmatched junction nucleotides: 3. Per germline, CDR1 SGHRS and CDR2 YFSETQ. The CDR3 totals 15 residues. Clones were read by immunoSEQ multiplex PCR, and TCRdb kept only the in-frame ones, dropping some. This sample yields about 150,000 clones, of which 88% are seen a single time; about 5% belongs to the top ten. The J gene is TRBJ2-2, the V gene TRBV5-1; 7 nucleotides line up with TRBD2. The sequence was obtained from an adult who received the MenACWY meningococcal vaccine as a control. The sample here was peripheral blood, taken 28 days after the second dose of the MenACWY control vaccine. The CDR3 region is CASSSSSGNTGELFF. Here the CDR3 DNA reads TGCGCCAGCAGCTCCTCTAGCGGGAACACCGGGGAGCTGTTTTTT.